What follows are 25 T cell receptor beta chains derived from one specimen sequenced in a study of T-cell memory formation after mild COVID-19. TCRdb independently ran MiXCR on the 5' RACE reads; one entry per CDR3 protein. The table shows more than 150,000 distinct CDR3 sequences, with roughly 12% occurring only once. The sequenced material came from PBMCs or a T cell subset sorted from them (not recorded which). The receptors were gathered from a man between 18 and 35 years old who had mild COVID-19 (a few samples of this study predate the infection). Cell type and time point are not known.

This clonotype was seen repeatedly, ten times or more. V is TRBV6-4 and J is TRBJ2-1, with a tentative D call TRBD2 (7 bases). The CDR3 totals 12 residues. The ends were cut back, 2 bases at V and 12 bases at J, with 11 bases in the middle. Germline-derived CDR1 and CDR2 are MRHNA and SNTAGT. The DNA of the CDR3 is TGTGCCAGCAGTGACAGGGGGGGCCCGCAGTTCTTC. It translates to CASSDRGGPQFF.

V usage is TRBV7-2 and J usage is TRBJ1-1; 8 bases map to TRBD1. CDR1 is SGHTA and CDR2 is FQGNSA in the germline V gene. Germline trimming cut 0 bases from V and 5 bases from J; bases unmatched to any gene: 5. The CDR3 covers 15 residues. The CDR3 nucleotides read TGTGCCAGCAGCTTAGCGACAGGGGATGGGACTGAAGCTTTCTTT. Amino acid sequence: CASSLATGDGTEAFF. Together with reference TRBV7-2 and TRBJ1-1, the CDR3 gives the full variable domain: GAGVSQSPSNKVTEKGKDVELRCDPISGHTALYWYRQSLGQGLEFLIYFQGNSAPDKSGLPSDRFSAERTGGSVSTLTIQRTQQEDSAVYLCASSLATGDGTEAFFGQGTRLTVV.

The chain couples TRBV9 to TRBJ2-7, with D unclear. The germline V and J ends were trimmed by 0 bases and 4 bases, with 14 bases remaining between them. Germline CDR1 and CDR2: SGDLS and YYNGEE. The CDR3 length is 15 residues. In DNA form, the CDR3 reads TGTGCCAGCAGCGTAGGTCAGGCCATGATTTACGAGCAGTACTTC. It is translated as CASSVGQAMIYEQYF. The full variable domain, with the rest looked up from reference TRBV9 and TRBJ2-7, is DSGVTQTPKHLITATGQRVTLRCSPRSGDLSVYWYQQSLDQGLQFLIQYYNGEERAKGNILERFSAQQFPDLHSELNLSSLELGDSALYFCASSVGQAMIYEQYFGPGTRLTVT.

This clonotype was detected only a few times. The rearrangement joins TRBV5-1 to TRBJ2-5; D unresolved. The germline V gene has CDR1 SGHRS and CDR2 YFSETQ. V was shortened by 1 base and J by 2 bases, with 6 bases between the two germline ends. The CDR3 consists of 13 residues. The CDR3 region is CASSLITQETQYF. CDR3 sequence (DNA): TGCGCCAGCAGCTTGATTACTCAAGAGACCCAGTACTTC. The full variable domain, with the rest looked up from reference TRBV5-1 and TRBJ2-5, is KAGVTQTPRYLIKTRGQQVTLSCSPISGHRSVSWYQQTPGQGLQFLFEYFSETQRNKGNFPGRFSGRQFSNSRSEMNVSTLELGDSALYLCASSLITQETQYFGPGTRLLVL.

This clonotype was detected ten times or more. V gene TRBV5-6 combines with J gene TRBJ2-3; D unresolved. This CDR3 has 12 amino acids. Germline-derived CDR1 and CDR2 are SGHDT and YYEEEE. V lost 1 base and J 5 bases, leaving 5 bases between the germline ends. In DNA, the CDR3 is TGTGCCAGCAGCTTGCGTCGAGATACGCAGTATTTT. This codes for CASSLRRDTQYF.

The V and J genes are TRBV12-3 or TRBV12-4 and TRBJ1-1; D remains ambiguous. The CDR3 loop spans 14 amino acids. Trimming removed 0 bases at V and 2 bases at J, with 7 bases between. The DNA of the CDR3 is TGTGCCAGCAGTTTAGCAGGCAGTAACACTGAAGCTTTCTTT. Its translation is CASSLAGSNTEAFF.

The chain joins TRBV5-1 to TRBJ2-1, with D hard to call. V was trimmed by 7 bases and J by 0 bases, leaving 11 bases between them. Germline V gene lookup returns CDR1 SGHRS and CDR2 YFSETQ. This CDR3 has 14 amino acids. DNA of the CDR3: TGCGCCAGCGCATACCCAAGCTCCTACAATGAGCAGTTCTTC. It is translated as CASAYPSSYNEQFF. The full variable domain, with the rest looked up from reference TRBV5-1 and TRBJ2-1, is KAGVTQTPRYLIKTRGQQVTLSCSPISGHRSVSWYQQTPGQGLQFLFEYFSETQRNKGNFPGRFSGRQFSNSRSEMNVSTLELGDSALYLCASAYPSSYNEQFFGPGTRLTVL.

The V call is TRBV28, the J call TRBJ2-7, with no clear D. This CDR3 region has 15 residues. CDR1 and CDR2 (germline): MDHEN, SYDVKM. V lost 6 bases and J 0 bases, leaving 15 bases between the germline ends. CDR3 sequence: CASSPTVGYSYEQYV. CDR3 nucleotide sequence: TGTGCCAGCAGCCCAACGGTCGGCTACTCCTACGAGCAGTACGTC.

The V call is TRBV11-2, the J call TRBJ1-4, with D unclear. Germline V gene lookup returns CDR1 SGHAT and CDR2 FQNNGV. Trimming shortened V by 5 bases and J by 4 bases, and 11 bases separated the two germline ends. There are 14 residues in the CDR3. CDR3 sequence (DNA): TGTGCCAGCAGCGGGTGGGGTGGTAATGAAAAACTGTTTTTT. It specifies CASSGWGGNEKLFF.

This clonotype was recorded at least ten times. The chain uses TRBV29-1 and TRBJ2-2; D is perhaps TRBD2 (5 bases). Trimming left V 5 bases short and J 6 bases short, with 13 bases between. The germline CDR1 and CDR2 sequences are SQVTM and ANQGSEA. CDR3 size: 13 residues. The chain's CDR3 is CSVPGGHPGELFF. The CDR3 DNA reads TGCAGCGTTCCGGGCGGGCATCCCGGGGAGCTGTTTTTT.

The rearrangement uses TRBV5-1 and TRBJ1-6, with 8 bases identical to TRBD1. The CDR3 is 15 residues long. Germline lookup yields CDR1 SGHRS and CDR2 YFSETQ. With 0 bases clipped from V and 9 bases from J, the junction kept 5 bases outside the gene matches. CDR3 sequence: CASSLVGRGRSPLHF. CDR3 nucleotide sequence: TGCGCCAGCAGCTTGGTGGGCAGGGGGCGTTCACCCCTCCACTTT. Together with reference TRBV5-1 and TRBJ1-6, the CDR3 gives the full variable domain: KAGVTQTPRYLIKTRGQQVTLSCSPISGHRSVSWYQQTPGQGLQFLFEYFSETQRNKGNFPGRFSGRQFSNSRSEMNVSTLELGDSALYLCASSLVGRGRSPLHFGNGTRLTVT.

This clonotype occurred a few times. The chain is built from TRBV10-1 and TRBJ2-7, with D tentatively TRBD1 (5 bases). The CDR3 is made up of 13 amino acids. Germline V lookup: CDR1 WNHNN, CDR2 SYGVQD (reference sequence). V gave up 0 bases and J gave up 9 bases, with 12 bases separating them. CDR3 sequence: CASSESQQAPQYF. The CDR3 DNA sequence: TGCGCCAGCAGTGAGTCCCAACAGGCCCCGCAGTACTTC.

The chain is built from TRBV6-5 and TRBJ1-2; 10 bases map to TRBD1. The length of the CDR3 is 13 residues. Germline V gives CDR1 MNHEY, CDR2 SVGAGI. J was trimmed by 7 bases and V by 6 bases; bases with no gene match: 5. CDR3 protein: CASRPRDRGGYTF. CDR3 DNA sequence: TGTGCCAGCAGGCCTCGGGACAGGGGTGGCTACACCTTC.

At least ten counts were recorded for this clonotype. This chain connects TRBV11-2 to TRBJ2-7; the D is unclear. This CDR3 is built from 14 residues. Germline CDR1 SGHAT, CDR2 FQNNGV. V lost 6 bases, J lost 5 bases, and 17 bases lay in between. The CDR3 DNA reads TGTGCCAGCAGATACTACACGGGCAGCCACGAGCAGTACTTC. Its protein is CASRYYTGSHEQYF.

The sample holds many counts of this clonotype. V usage is TRBV10-2 and J usage is TRBJ1-3; a weak D match, TRBD1 (5 bases). The CDR3 runs 14 residues. CDR1 and CDR2 from the germline V gene are WSHSY and SAAADI. V dropped 6 bases and J dropped 4 bases, with 13 bases sitting between them. CDR3 region: CASRPQGIGNTIYF. The CDR3 DNA reads as TGCGCCAGCAGGCCCCAGGGAATCGGAAACACCATATATTTT.

The sample holds a few counts of this clonotype. CDR3 sequence: CATSDYPGAGTDTQYF. CDR3 DNA sequence: TGTGCCACCAGTGACTACCCGGGGGCCGGCACAGATACGCAGTATTTT. The chain uses TRBV24-1 and TRBJ2-3; D may correspond to TRBD1 or TRBD2 (6 bases each). CDR3 length: 16 amino acids. The V gene's germline CDR1 is KGHDR and CDR2 SFDVKD. Trimming removed 4 bases from V and 1 base from J, with 14 bases in between.

V and J are TRBV29-1 and TRBJ2-7, with TRBD1 identical over 9 bases. Germline assignment: CDR1 SQVTM and CDR2 ANQGSEA. CDR3 size: 14 residues. V lost 6 bases, J lost 3 bases, and 9 bases stayed unmatched. As DNA, the CDR3 is TGCAGCGTCGCCCTCCGGGACAGGGTCTACGAGCAGTACTTC. This codes for CSVALRDRVYEQYF.

Remarks on this clonotype: Just one base apart from a much larger clone, this may be a read error. The genes are TRBV7-2 and TRBJ2-3; D possibly matches TRBD1 or TRBD2 (5 bases each). The germline CDR1 and CDR2 sequences are SGHTA and FQGNSA. The CDR3 is 14 residues long. The CDR3: CAISFRTRGDTQYF. The CDR3 region has the DNA TGTGCCATCAGCTTTCGGACGAGGGGCGATACGCAGTATTTT.

This rearrangement joins TRBV7-2 to TRBJ2-5; no definite D call. CDR1 is SGHTA and CDR2 is FQGNSA in the germline V gene. V gave up 5 bases and J gave up 0 bases, with 13 bases separating them. The CDR3 length is 15 residues. The CDR3 loop is CASSLAPWYQETQYF. The CDR3 nucleotides read TGTGCCAGCAGCCTCGCCCCTTGGTACCAAGAGACCCAGTACTTC.

The chain combines TRBV28 with TRBJ1-1, with a possible D match to TRBD1 (5 bases). CDR1 is MDHEN, CDR2 SYDVKM, per germline. The V end lost 7 bases, the J end lost 6 bases, and 12 bases lay between the germline ends. There are 12 residues in the CDR3. The chain's CDR3 is CASKWGRAEAFF. DNA of the CDR3: TGTGCCAGCAAGTGGGGGAGGGCTGAAGCTTTCTTT.

This clonotype appeared a few times. The chain has TRBV30 and TRBJ2-3, with D perhaps TRBD2 (7 bases). V lost 8 bases and J lost 5, with 26 bases in between. The CDR3 totals 16 residues. Germline V gene lookup returns CDR1 GTSNPN and CDR2 SVGIG (reference sequence). The CDR3 DNA reads TGTGCCCGTGGACTGGCGGGGGCCCTCCAGGGAGATACGCAGTATTTT. It codes for CARGLAGALQGDTQYF.

This clonotype was recorded a few times. The chain employs TRBV5-1 and TRBJ1-2; D is unresolved. In germline, CDR1 is SGHRS, CDR2 YFSETQ. V was shortened by 4 bases and J by 3 bases, with 13 bases between the two germline ends. The CDR3 extends over 14 amino acids. The CDR3 loop is CASSLRNGDYGYTF. The CDR3 DNA reads as TGCGCCAGCAGCCTGCGGAATGGAGACTATGGCTACACCTTC. Looking up the rest from reference TRBV5-1 and TRBJ1-2 gives the full variable domain: KAGVTQTPRYLIKTRGQQVTLSCSPISGHRSVSWYQQTPGQGLQFLFEYFSETQRNKGNFPGRFSGRQFSNSRSEMNVSTLELGDSALYLCASSLRNGDYGYTFGSGTRLTVV.

V gene TRBV19 combines with J gene TRBJ2-1, with 10 bases fitting TRBD1. Losses at the gene ends were 1 base for V and 6 bases for J; bases not matched to a gene: 3. This CDR3 is 15 amino acids long. Germline V lookup: CDR1 LNHDA, CDR2 SQIVND (reference sequence). For the CDR3, the DNA is TGTGCCAGTAGTATAGTTGGGACAGGGGTCAATGAGCAGTTCTTC. It encodes CASSIVGTGVNEQFF.

This chain joins TRBV9 and TRBJ2-3; D gene ambiguous. The CDR3 is 16 amino acids. Per germline, CDR1 SGDLS and CDR2 YYNGEE. The V end was cut by 4 bases, the J end by 3 bases, with 18 bases between. In DNA, the CDR3 is TGTGCCAGCAGCCCATCGGAAGGTGGCAGGACAGATACGCAGTATTTT. It yields the protein CASSPSEGGRTDTQYF.

This clonotype was recorded once. This chain connects TRBV18 to TRBJ2-7; 10 bases fit TRBD1. This CDR3 region has 15 residues. The ends lost 1 base at V and 3 bases at J; junction bases unmatched: 3. In germline, CDR1 is KGHSH, CDR2 LQKENI. CDR3 region: CASSPRGQGYYEQYF. The CDR3 DNA reads as TGTGCCAGCTCACCACGGGGACAGGGGTACTACGAGCAGTACTTC. The full variable domain, with the rest looked up from reference TRBV18 and TRBJ2-7, is NAGVMQNPRHLVRRRGQEARLRCSPMKGHSHVYWYRQLPEEGLKFMVYLQKENIIDESGMPKERFSAEFPKEGPSILRIQQVVRGDSAAYFCASSPRGQGYYEQYFGPGTRLTVT.